This T cell receptor (beta chain) was obtained from a study of neoadjuvant nivolumab and ipilimumab in lung cancer. Assay: immunoSEQ multiplex PCR; the TCRdb copy retains only in-frame clones and omits some. The sample holds tens of thousands of clones, more than 85% seen once. In the case of this clone: Its antigen is as yet unknown.

V was trimmed by 0 bases and J by 2 bases, leaving 6 bases between them. Per germline, CDR1 SGHRS and CDR2 YFSETQ. The length of the CDR3 is 13 residues. Study conclusions and caveats: Higher pretherapy blood TCR richness went with higher resected-tumor richness. TCR clonality did not significantly correlate with pathologic tumor regression. From pretherapy to surgery, tumor richness and clonality rose with dual therapy.

The material sequenced was blood, taken before neoadjuvant nivolumab, alone or with ipilimumab. The V gene is TRBV5-1, the J gene TRBJ2-7; D uncertain. This clonotype was sampled from an adult with non-small cell lung cancer. Some clones in this sample may be carry-over from other donors' samples. The CDR3 region has the DNA TGCGCCAGCAGCTTGGGTAGGACCTACGAGCAGTACTTC. As protein: CASSLGRTYEQYF.